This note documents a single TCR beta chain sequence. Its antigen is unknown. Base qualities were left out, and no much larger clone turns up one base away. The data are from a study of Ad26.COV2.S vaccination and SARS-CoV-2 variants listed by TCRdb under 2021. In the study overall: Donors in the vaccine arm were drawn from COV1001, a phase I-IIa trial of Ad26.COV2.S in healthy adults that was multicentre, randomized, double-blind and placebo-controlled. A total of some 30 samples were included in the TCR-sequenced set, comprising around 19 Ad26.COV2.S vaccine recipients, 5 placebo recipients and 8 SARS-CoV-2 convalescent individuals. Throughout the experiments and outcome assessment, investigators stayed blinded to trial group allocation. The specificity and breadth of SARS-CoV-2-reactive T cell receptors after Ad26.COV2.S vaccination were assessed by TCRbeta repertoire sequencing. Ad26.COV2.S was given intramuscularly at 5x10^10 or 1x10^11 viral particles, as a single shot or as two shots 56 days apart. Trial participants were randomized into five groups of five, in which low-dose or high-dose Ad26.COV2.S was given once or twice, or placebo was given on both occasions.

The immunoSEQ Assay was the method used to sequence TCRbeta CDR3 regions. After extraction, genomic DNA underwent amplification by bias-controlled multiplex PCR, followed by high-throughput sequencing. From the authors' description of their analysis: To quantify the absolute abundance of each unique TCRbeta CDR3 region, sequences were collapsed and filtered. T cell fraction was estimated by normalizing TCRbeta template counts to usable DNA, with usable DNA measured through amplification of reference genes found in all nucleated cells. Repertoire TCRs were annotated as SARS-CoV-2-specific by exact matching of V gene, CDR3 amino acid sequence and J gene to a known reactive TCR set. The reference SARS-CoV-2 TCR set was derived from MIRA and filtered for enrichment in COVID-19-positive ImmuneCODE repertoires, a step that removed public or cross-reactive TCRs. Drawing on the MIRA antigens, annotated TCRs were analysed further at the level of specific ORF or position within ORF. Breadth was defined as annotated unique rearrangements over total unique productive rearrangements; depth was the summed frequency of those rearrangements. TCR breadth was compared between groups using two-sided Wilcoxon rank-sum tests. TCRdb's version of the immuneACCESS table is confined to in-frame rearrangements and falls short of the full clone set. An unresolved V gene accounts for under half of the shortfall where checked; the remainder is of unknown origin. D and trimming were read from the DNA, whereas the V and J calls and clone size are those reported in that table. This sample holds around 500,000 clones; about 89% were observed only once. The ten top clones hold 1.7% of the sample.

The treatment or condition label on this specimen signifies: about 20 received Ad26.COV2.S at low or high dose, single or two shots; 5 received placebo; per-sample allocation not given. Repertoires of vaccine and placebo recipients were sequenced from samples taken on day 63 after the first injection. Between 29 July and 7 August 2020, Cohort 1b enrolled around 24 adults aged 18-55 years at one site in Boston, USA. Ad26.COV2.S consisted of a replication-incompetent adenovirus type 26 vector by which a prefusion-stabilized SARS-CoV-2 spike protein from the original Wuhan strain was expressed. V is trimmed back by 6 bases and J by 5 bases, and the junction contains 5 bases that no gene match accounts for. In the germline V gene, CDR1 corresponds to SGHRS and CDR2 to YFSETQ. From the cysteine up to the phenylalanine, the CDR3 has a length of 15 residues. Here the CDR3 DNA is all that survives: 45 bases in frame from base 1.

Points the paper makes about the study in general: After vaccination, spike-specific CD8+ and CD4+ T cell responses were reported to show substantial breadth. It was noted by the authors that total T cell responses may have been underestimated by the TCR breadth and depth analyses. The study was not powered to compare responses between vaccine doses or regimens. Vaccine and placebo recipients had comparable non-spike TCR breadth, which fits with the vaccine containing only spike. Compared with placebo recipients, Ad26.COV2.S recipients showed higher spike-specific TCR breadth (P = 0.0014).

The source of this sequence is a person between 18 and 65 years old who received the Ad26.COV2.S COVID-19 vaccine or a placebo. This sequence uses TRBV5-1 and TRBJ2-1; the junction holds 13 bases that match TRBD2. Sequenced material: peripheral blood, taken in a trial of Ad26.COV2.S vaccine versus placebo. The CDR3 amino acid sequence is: CASNSGLAGNNEQFF. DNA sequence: TGCGCCAGCAACTCGGGACTAGCGGGGAACAATGAGCAGTTCTTC.